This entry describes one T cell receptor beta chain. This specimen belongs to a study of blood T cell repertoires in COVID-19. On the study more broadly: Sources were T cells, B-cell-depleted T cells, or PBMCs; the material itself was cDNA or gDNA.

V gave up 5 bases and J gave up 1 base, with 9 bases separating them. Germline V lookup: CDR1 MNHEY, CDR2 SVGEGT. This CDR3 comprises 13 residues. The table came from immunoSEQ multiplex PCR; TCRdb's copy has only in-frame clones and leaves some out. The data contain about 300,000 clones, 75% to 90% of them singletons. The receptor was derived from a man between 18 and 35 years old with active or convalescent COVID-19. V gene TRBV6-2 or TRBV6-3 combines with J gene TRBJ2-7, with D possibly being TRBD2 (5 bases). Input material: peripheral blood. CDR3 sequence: CASSRGYSYEQYF. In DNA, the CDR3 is TGTGCCAGCAGTCGCGGGTATTCCTACGAGCAGTACTTC.